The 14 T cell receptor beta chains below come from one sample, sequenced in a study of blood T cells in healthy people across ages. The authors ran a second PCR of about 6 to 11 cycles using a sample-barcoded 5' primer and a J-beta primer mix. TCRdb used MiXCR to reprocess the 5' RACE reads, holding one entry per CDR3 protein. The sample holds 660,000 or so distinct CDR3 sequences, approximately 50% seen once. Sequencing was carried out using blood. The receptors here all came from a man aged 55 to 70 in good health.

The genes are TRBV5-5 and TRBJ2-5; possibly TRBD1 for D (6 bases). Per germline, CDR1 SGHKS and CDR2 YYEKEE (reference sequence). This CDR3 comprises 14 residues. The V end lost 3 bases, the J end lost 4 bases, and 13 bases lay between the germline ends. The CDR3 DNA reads TGTGCCAGCAGCTGGGACACGGGGTTAGAGACCCAGTACTTC. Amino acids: CASSWDTGLETQYF.

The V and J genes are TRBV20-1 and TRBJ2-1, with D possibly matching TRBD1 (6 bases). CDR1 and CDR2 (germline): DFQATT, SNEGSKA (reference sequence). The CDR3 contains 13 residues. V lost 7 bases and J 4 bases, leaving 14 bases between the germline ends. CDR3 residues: CSVPRDNYNEQFF. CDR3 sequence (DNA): TGCAGTGTTCCCCGGGACAATTACAATGAGCAGTTCTTC.

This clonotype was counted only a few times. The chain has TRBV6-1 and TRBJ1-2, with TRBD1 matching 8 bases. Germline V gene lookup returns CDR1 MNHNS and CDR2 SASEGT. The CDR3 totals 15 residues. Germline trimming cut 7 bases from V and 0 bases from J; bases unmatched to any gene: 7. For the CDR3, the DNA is TGTGCCAGCATTCTTGGACAGGGAGCTAACTATGGCTACACCTTC. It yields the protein CASILGQGANYGYTF.

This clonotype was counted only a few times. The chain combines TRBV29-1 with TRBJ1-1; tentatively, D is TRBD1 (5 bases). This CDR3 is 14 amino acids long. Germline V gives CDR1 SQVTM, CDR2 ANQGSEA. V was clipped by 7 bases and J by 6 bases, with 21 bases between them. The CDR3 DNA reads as TGCAGCGCGAAAGAAGTGGGGCTAGGGGCTGAAGCTTTCTTT. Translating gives CSAKEVGLGAEAFF.

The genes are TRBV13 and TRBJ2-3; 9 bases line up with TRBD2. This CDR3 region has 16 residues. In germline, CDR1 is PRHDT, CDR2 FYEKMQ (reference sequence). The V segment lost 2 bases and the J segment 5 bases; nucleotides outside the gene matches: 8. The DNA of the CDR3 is TGTGCCAGCAGCTTACGTCCTAGCGGGGAGGGAGATACGCAGTATTTT. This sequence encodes CASSLRPSGEGDTQYF.

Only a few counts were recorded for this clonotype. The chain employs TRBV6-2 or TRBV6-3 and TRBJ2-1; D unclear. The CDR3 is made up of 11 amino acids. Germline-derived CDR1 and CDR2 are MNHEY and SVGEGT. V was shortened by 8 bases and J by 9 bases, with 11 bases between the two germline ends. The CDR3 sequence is CASGQAGEQFF. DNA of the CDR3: TGTGCCAGCGGGCAAGCTGGTGAGCAGTTCTTC.

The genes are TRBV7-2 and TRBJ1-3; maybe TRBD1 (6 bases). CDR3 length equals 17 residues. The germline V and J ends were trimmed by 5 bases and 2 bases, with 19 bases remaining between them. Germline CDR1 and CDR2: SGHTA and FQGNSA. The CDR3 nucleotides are TGTGCCAGCAGCCCTCCACAGGGCAGATCTGCTGGAAACACCATATATTTT. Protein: CASSPPQGRSAGNTIYF.

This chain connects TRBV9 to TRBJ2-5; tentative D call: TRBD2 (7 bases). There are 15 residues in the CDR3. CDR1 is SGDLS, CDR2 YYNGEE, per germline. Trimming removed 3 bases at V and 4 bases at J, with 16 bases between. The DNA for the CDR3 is TGTGCCAGCAGCGCCAGCCAGGGGAGGGGAGAGACCCAGTACTTC. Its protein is CASSASQGRGETQYF.

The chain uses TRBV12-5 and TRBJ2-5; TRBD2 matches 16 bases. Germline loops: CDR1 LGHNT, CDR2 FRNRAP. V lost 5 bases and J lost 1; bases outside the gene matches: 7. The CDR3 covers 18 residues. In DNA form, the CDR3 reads TGTGCTAGTGGTCCCGGGACTAGCGGGGGGGGGTTCCAAGAGACCCAGTACTTC. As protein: CASGPGTSGGGFQETQYF.

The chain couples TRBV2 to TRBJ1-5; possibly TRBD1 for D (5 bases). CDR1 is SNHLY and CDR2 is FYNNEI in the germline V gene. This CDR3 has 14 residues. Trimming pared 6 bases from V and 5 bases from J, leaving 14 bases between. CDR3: CASRAGRAHQPQHF. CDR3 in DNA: TGTGCCAGCAGGGCCGGCAGGGCCCATCAGCCCCAGCATTTT.

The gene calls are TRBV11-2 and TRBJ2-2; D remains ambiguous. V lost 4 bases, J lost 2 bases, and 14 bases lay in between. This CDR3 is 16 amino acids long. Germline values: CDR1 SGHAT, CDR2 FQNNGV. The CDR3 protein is CASSWRVVLNTGELFF. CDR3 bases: TGTGCCAGCAGCTGGCGTGTGGTACTCAACACCGGGGAGCTGTTTTTT.

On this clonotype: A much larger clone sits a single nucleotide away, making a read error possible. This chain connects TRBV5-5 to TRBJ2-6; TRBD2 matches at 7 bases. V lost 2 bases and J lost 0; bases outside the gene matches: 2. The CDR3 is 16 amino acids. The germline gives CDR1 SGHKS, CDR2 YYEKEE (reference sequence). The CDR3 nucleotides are TGTGCCAGCAGCTTATGGGGGGGCTCTGGGGCCAACGTCCTGACTTTC. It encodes CASSLWGGSGANVLTF.

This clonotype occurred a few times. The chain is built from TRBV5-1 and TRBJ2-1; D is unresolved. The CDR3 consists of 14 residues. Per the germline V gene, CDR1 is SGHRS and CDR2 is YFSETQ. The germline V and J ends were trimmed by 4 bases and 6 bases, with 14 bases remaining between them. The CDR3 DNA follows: TGCGCCAGCAGCCCCCCCTACCGGAGCAATGAGCAGTTCTTC. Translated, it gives CASSPPYRSNEQFF. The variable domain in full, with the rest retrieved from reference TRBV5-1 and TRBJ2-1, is KAGVTQTPRYLIKTRGQQVTLSCSPISGHRSVSWYQQTPGQGLQFLFEYFSETQRNKGNFPGRFSGRQFSNSRSEMNVSTLELGDSALYLCASSPPYRSNEQFFGPGTRLTVL.

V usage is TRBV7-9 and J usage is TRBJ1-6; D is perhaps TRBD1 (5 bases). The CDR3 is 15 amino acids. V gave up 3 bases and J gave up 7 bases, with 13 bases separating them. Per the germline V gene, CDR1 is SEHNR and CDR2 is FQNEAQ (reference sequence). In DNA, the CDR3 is TGTGCCAGCAGCTTCGGGGGTAACCCAAATTCACCCCTCCACTTT. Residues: CASSFGGNPNSPLHF. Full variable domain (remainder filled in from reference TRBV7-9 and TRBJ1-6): DTGVSQNPRHKITKRGQNVTFRCDPISEHNRLYWYRQTLGQGPEFLTYFQNEAQLEKSRLLSDRFSAERPKGSFSTLEIQRTEQGDSAMYLCASSFGGNPNSPLHFGNGTRLTVT.